The rows below give T cell receptor beta chains drawn from one sample of a study of T cells in Graves' hyperthyroidism and ophthalmopathy. TCRdb passed the multiplex PCR reads through MiXCR, listing each CDR3 protein once. The sample lists around 600,000 distinct CDR3 sequences; 16% were seen once. Sequencing was carried out using blood. Receptor source: a woman aged 40-49 years with Graves' ophthalmopathy. Each CDR3 is given with its conserved first and last residue. Each record gives: D gene, V gene, clone size, J gene, CDR3 protein, CDR3 DNA. The D gene is left open where the match is weak. Size values are once, few and many counts, or a class for expanded clones, and some rows have none.

>TRBD2|TRBV6-6|many|TRBJ2-1
CASSYLLAGATPYYNEQFF
TGTGCCAGCAGTTACTTATTAGCGGGGGCCACCCCCTATTACAATGAGCAGTTCTTC
>.|TRBV5-6|few|TRBJ1-2
CASSTLGANYGYTF
TGTGCCAGCAGCACCTTGGGGGCTAACTATGGCTACACCTTC
>TRBD1|TRBV30|few|TRBJ1-4
CAWSTDRGKLFF
TGTGCCTGGAGTACTGACAGGGGAAAACTGTTTTTT
>.|TRBV6-2/TRBV6-3|many|TRBJ1-1
CASSYGWTEAFF
TGTGCCAGCAGTTACGGGTGGACTGAAGCTTTCTTT
>TRBD2|TRBV19|few|TRBJ2-3
CASSIELAGDSTDTQYF
TGTGCCAGTAGTATAGAACTAGCGGGGGACAGCACAGATACGCAGTATTTT
>TRBD2|TRBV6-2/TRBV6-3|.|TRBJ2-3
CASSYSPAGAGASDTQYF
TGTGCCAGCAGTTACTCGCCGGCTGGAGCGGGAGCCTCAGATACGCAGTATTTT
>TRBD2|TRBV11-2|.|TRBJ2-5
CASSLTTSGGQETQYF
TGTGCCAGCAGCTTAACCACTAGCGGGGGCCAAGAGACCCAGTACTTC
>TRBD1|TRBV7-9|.|TRBJ1-6
CASNQGGQGGSPLHF
TGTGCCAGCAACCAGGGCGGACAGGGCGGTTCACCCCTCCACTTT
>.|TRBV7-9|.|TRBJ1-1
CASSPPAATEAFF
TGTGCCAGCAGCCCGCCGGCCGCGACTGAAGCTTTCTTT
>.|TRBV20-1|many|TRBJ1-1
CSARDREVRNTEAFF
TGCAGTGCTAGAGACAGGGAAGTAAGGAACACTGAAGCTTTCTTT
>TRBD2|TRBV20-1|many|TRBJ2-3
CSAEGLAGDDTQYF
TGCAGTGCGGAAGGCCTAGCGGGAGACGATACGCAGTATTTT
>.|TRBV12-3/TRBV12-4|.|TRBJ2-7
CASSFTGIGYEQYF
TGTGCCAGCAGTTTCACAGGGATCGGCTACGAGCAGTACTTC
>.|TRBV4-2|many|TRBJ2-7
CASSRGGPYEQYF
TGTGCCAGCAGCCGCGGCGGCCCCTACGAGCAGTACTTC
>.|TRBV2|.|TRBJ2-5
CASSPMEAQYF
TGTGCCAGCAGCCCCATGGAGGCCCAGTACTTC
>TRBD2|TRBV27|.|TRBJ2-2
CASSRVGTSGGNTGELCF
TGTGCCAGCAGTAGGGTAGGGACTAGCGGGGGAAACACCGGGGAGCTGTGTTTT
>TRBD1|TRBV7-9|.|TRBJ1-5
CASSPGQGASNRPQHF
TGTGCCAGCAGCCCCGGACAGGGGGCGAGCAATCGGCCCCAGCATTTT
>.|TRBV6-5|few|TRBJ2-7
CASRWGSEQYF
TGTGCCAGCAGGTGGGGCAGCGAGCAGTACTTC
>.|TRBV10-3|.|TRBJ1-1
CASSQDSRTEAFF
TGTGCCAGCTCACAGGACTCCCGCACTGAAGCTTTCTTT
>TRBD2|TRBV3-1|few|TRBJ2-2
CASSQEASGSTGELFF
TGTGCCAGCAGCCAAGAGGCTAGCGGGAGCACCGGGGAGCTGTTTTTT
>TRBD1|TRBV14|few|TRBJ1-4
CASSHTKNRTGAREKLFF
TGTGCCAGCAGCCACACAAAGAACCGGACAGGGGCAAGGGAAAAACTGTTTTTT
>.|TRBV2|.|TRBJ2-7
CASTPGHSLGSYEQCF
TGTGCCAGCACCCCTGGACACTCCTTGGGCTCCTACGAGCAGTGCTTC
>TRBD1|TRBV6-4|few|TRBJ1-6
CASSDVLGTGASPLHF
TGTGCCAGCAGTGACGTACTAGGGACAGGGGCATCACCCCTCCACTTT
>TRBD2|TRBV6-9|.|TRBJ2-3
CASSWGGAGGDTQYF
TGTGCCAGCAGTTGGGGGGGAGCGGGGGGAGATACGCAGTATTTT
>TRBD2|TRBV19|.|TRBJ2-3
CASSIPGGSTDTQYF
TGTGCCAGTAGTATACCGGGGGGAAGCACAGATACGCAGTATTTT
>.|TRBV10-2|.|TRBJ2-2
CASSEWVRGQRGGELFF
TGCGCCAGCAGTGAGTGGGTGCGGGGACAGCGGGGCGGGGAGCTGTTTTTT
>TRBD2|TRBV2|many|TRBJ2-1
CASSPNGRAWGEQFF
TGTGCCAGCAGCCCAAACGGGAGGGCCTGGGGTGAGCAGTTCTTC
>.|TRBV2|.|TRBJ1-4
CASSGEPAGEKLFF
TGTGCCAGCAGTGGGGAGCCAGCCGGGGAAAAACTGTTTTTT
>.|TRBV2|many|TRBJ2-1
CASSGDGRNEQFF
TGTGCCAGCAGTGGGGATGGGCGAAATGAGCAGTTCTTC
>TRBD2|TRBV2|.|TRBJ2-3
CASTYSPTSGRHPSTDTQYF
TGTGCCAGCACCTACAGCCCGACTAGCGGGAGGCACCCTAGCACAGATACGCAGTATTTT
>.|TRBV12-3/TRBV12-4|few|TRBJ1-1
CASRPPGREGLKAFF
TGTGCCAGCAGACCCCCAGGGAGGGAGGGACTGAAAGCTTTCTTT
>.|TRBV12-3/TRBV12-4|.|TRBJ1-6
CASSFSQGQSPLHF
TGTGCCAGCAGTTTTAGCCAGGGTCAATCACCCCTCCACTTT
>.|TRBV7-6|few|TRBJ2-5
CASSPQPGGEETQYF
TGTGCCAGCAGCCCACAACCAGGGGGGGAGGAGACCCAGTACTTC
>TRBD2|TRBV12-3/TRBV12-4|many|TRBJ2-3
CASSPGLEFTDTQYF
TGTGCCAGCAGCCCAGGACTAGAATTCACAGATACGCAGTATTTT
>.|TRBV25-1|.|TRBJ2-2
CACRQENTGELFF
TGTGCCTGCCGACAGGAGAACACCGGGGAGCTGTTTTTT
>.|TRBV5-1|few|TRBJ1-6
CASSLAFGTYNSPLHF
TGCGCCAGCAGCTTGGCGTTCGGCACCTATAATTCACCCCTCCACTTT
>.|TRBV6-1|few|TRBJ1-1
CASPGGDTEAFF
TGTGCCAGCCCTGGGGGGGACACTGAAGCTTTCTTT
>TRBD1|TRBV3-1|.|TRBJ2-7
CASSYGTGGWEQYF
TGTGCCAGCAGCTACGGGACAGGGGGTTGGGAGCAGTACTTC
>TRBD1|TRBV2|many|TRBJ2-4
CASSEAGQGIKNIQYF
TGTGCCAGCAGTGAAGCAGGACAGGGTATCAAAAACATTCAGTACTTC
>.|TRBV29-1|.|TRBJ2-1
CSVEGLGRQPYNEQFF
TGCAGCGTTGAAGGGCTAGGACGGCAACCTTACAATGAGCAGTTCTTC
>TRBD2|TRBV20-1|many|TRBJ2-7
CSARPGTSGFYEQYF
TGCAGTGCTAGACCCGGGACTAGCGGATTCTACGAGCAGTACTTC
>TRBD1|TRBV6-5|many|TRBJ1-1
CASSYSGTGTTEAFF
TGTGCCAGCAGTTACTCGGGGACAGGGACCACTGAAGCTTTCTTT
>.|TRBV27|many|TRBJ2-7
CASSLRQSSYEQYF
TGTGCCAGCAGTTTAAGACAGAGCTCCTACGAGCAGTACTTC
>.|TRBV10-3|many|TRBJ2-7
CAISDGGWQSYEQYF
TGTGCCATCAGTGATGGAGGGTGGCAGTCCTACGAGCAGTACTTC
>.|TRBV20-1|few|TRBJ2-2
CSANPRTHPGELFF
TGCAGTGCTAATCCAAGGACTCACCCCGGGGAGCTGTTTTTT
>.|TRBV2|few|TRBJ1-6
CASIAVFNNSPLHF
TGTGCCAGCATTGCAGTCTTTAATAATTCACCCCTCCACTTT
>TRBD1|TRBV5-1|many|TRBJ2-1
CASRRQGLYNEQFF
TGCGCCAGCAGACGACAGGGTCTGTACAATGAGCAGTTCTTC
>TRBD1|TRBV6-4|few|TRBJ1-4
CAKQQGKSTNEKLFF
TGTGCCAAACAACAGGGGAAATCGACTAATGAAAAACTGTTTTTT
>TRBD2|TRBV30|.|TRBJ2-1
CAWSFESGGRNEQFF
TGTGCCTGGAGTTTTGAAAGCGGGGGACGAAATGAGCAGTTCTTC
>.|TRBV7-9|many|TRBJ2-1
CASSLGEIYNEQFF
TGTGCCAGCAGCTTGGGAGAGATATACAATGAGCAGTTCTTC
>.|TRBV7-9|.|TRBJ1-1
CASSSDRKLGEAFF
TGTGCCAGCAGCTCCGACAGGAAACTGGGTGAAGCTTTCTTT
>TRBD2|TRBV20-1|many|TRBJ2-1
CSASLLAGGPNEQFF
TGCAGTGCTAGTCTACTAGCGGGGGGGCCGAATGAGCAGTTCTTC
>TRBD1|TRBV28|.|TRBJ1-2
CASRGQGALGGYTF
TGTGCCAGCAGAGGACAGGGGGCGTTGGGTGGCTACACCTTC
>.|TRBV6-1|many|TRBJ2-7
CASSGAEEDEQYF
TGTGCCAGCAGCGGCGCTGAGGAAGACGAGCAGTACTTC
>.|TRBV6-6|many|TRBJ1-1
CASSYSILTMNTEAFF
TGTGCCAGCAGTTACTCGATTTTGACTATGAACACTGAAGCTTTCTTT
>TRBD1|TRBV5-1|many|TRBJ1-2
CASSYGQGYGYTF
TGCGCCAGCAGCTATGGACAGGGCTATGGCTACACCTTC
>.|TRBV12-3/TRBV12-4|few|TRBJ1-6
CASSLGVRNSPLHF
TGTGCCAGCAGTTTAGGGGTCAGGAATTCACCCCTCCACTTT
>.|TRBV6-2/TRBV6-3|many|TRBJ1-2
CASSPRGGAGYGYTF
TGTGCCAGCAGTCCTCGAGGGGGGGCTGGATATGGCTACACCTTC
>.|TRBV7-8|.|TRBJ1-2
CASSLYGRSLNYGYTF
TGTGCCAGCAGCTTATACGGTCGTTCTCTTAACTATGGCTACACCTTC